This T cell receptor gamma chain is from a study of Vδ1+ human thymocytes listed by TCRdb under 2018. About the study as a whole: As a data resource, the study described the mRNA-level TRG and TRD CDR3 repertoires found in highly purified Vdelta1+ thymocytes taken from young children. Earlier work had validated the multiplex-based CDR3 amplicon strategy against 5'RACE-based methods for generating CDR3 amplicons. Beyond this particular receptor, the publication reports: The use of highly purified populations and single-cell validation was advised by the authors, since misinterpretation of bulk repertoire data could be caused by unexpected Vdelta2 sequences. The thymic TRG and TRD repertoires appeared highly polyclonal, with Gaussian CDR3 length distributions, in contrast to the oligoclonal repertoires of peripheral blood. Because no clustering by age or sex was seen, donors were not stratified by age or sex in the analyses. Although sort purity was high, roughly 20% of thymic TRD sequences were Vdelta2 (with a few Vdelta3), in contrast to the peripheral blood Vdelta1+ controls. Donors shared many TRG clonotypes (up to 6.9x10^3), but TRD repertoires were essentially private, with at most 130 shared.

V loses 0 bases at its end and J loses 4 bases; junction bases beyond the gene matches: 9. The CDR3 has 15 amino acids, counting the end cysteine and phenylalanine. Only the CDR3 part of the read is kept: 45 bases, read in frame from the first base. The germline V gene (reference sequence) provides CDR1 GITISATS and CDR2 ISYDGTV. RNA was isolated using the RNeasy mini kit, and reverse transcription was performed with Superscript III. To generate the CDR3 amplicons, a multiplex PCR was run using pooled V-gene forward primers together with a constant-region reverse primer that carried Illumina adaptor overhangs. After gel purification, the amplicons were indexed with Nextera index primers over roughly 8 extra PCR cycles and then purified using AMPure XP beads. Sequencing of the libraries was done on an Illumina MiSeq using paired-end 250 bp reads, dual indexing and a roughly 18% PhiX spike-in. The original pipeline was this. Read quality was checked with FastQC, and TRG read pairs were merged using ea-utils fastq-join. IMGT/HighV-QUEST was used to annotate the sequences, only productive sequences with an unambiguous V-gene assignment were kept, and clonotypes were defined as sequences sharing an identical CDR3 sequence. For downstream analysis, VDJtools 1.1.1, tcR 2.2.3, Treemap and vegan Shannon diversity in R 3.4.4 were used. In TCRdb, clones were called once more from the public reads by CATT, and rows of identical DNA were later combined. TCRdb, not the authors, supplied the V and J calls. For this sample the table gives 8,000 to 9,000 gamma-chain clones, of which roughly three fifths were detected only once. The ten largest clones add up to 1.4% of the sample.

Thymic samples were depleted of alphabeta T cells, then CD3+ TCRVdelta1+ TCRVdelta2- thymocytes were FACS-sorted. Sorted Vdelta1+ thymocyte purity ranged from 98% to 99.6%. Thymic specimens were obtained from fewer than ten paediatric patients, aged from roughly 5 days to 16 months, who were undergoing corrective cardiac surgery. The thymic tissue was dispersed, and mononuclear cells were isolated using a Histopaque-1077 density gradient. The staining antibodies were anti-TCRVdelta1 clone TS8.2, anti-TCRVdelta2 clone B6, anti-CD3 clone HIT3a and anti-TCRalphabeta clone IP26. With respect to this clone: Its antigen is currently not known. No base quality information exists; no much larger clone differs at one position.

The sequencing input was Vdelta1+ gamma-delta thymocytes from the thymus. What the cell subset or site label conveys for this sample: FACS-sorted CD3+ TCRalphabeta- TCRVdelta1+ TCRVdelta2- thymocytes. This TCR came from a girl under three years old who had congenital heart surgery. In this chain, TRGV9 is recombined with TRGJ1 or TRGJ2. The J gene, missing from TCRdb, was assigned here through DNA to germline matching. The nucleotide sequence reads as follows: TGTGCCTTGTGGGAGGTGCAGAATGGCTATTATAAGAAACTCTTT. Translated, it gives CALWEVQNGYYKKLF.